This T cell receptor (beta chain) was obtained from a study of OX40 agonist ivuxolimab in advanced cancers. At the level of the study: Intravenous ivuxolimab was administered to patients every 2 weeks at 0.01 to 10 mg/kg. Age averaged around 60 years (range about 20 to 80), and more than 80% were male. People who had prior anti-PD-1, anti-PD-L1 or anti-CTLA-4 therapy could take part, and under 45% had some. General study results and limits: CD4+ and CD8+ blood T cells expanded clonally by week 6 at 0.1 to 3.0 mg/kg.

Measured with immunoSEQ multiplex PCR; TCRdb has only the in-frame clones, and not every one. The table records around 90,000 clones, 91% of them present only once. Concerning this clone: Its antigen is still unknown.

CDR3 length: 19 amino acids. Germline assignment: CDR1 KGHSH and CDR2 LQKENI. Trimming took 0 bases from V and 4 from J, leaving 22 bases between them. This sequence was found in an adult with an advanced solid tumor such as melanoma, head and neck, liver or kidney cancer. The chain employs TRBV18 and TRBJ2-1; D may be TRBD1 (6 bases). The material was CD4+ or CD8+ T cells sorted from blood, obtained in a trial of the OX40 agonist ivuxolimab. CDR3 DNA: TGTGCCAGCTCACCACCTGCGGACACAGGGAGAAGGGAATACAATGAGCAGTTCTTC. Residues: CASSPPADTGRREYNEQFF.